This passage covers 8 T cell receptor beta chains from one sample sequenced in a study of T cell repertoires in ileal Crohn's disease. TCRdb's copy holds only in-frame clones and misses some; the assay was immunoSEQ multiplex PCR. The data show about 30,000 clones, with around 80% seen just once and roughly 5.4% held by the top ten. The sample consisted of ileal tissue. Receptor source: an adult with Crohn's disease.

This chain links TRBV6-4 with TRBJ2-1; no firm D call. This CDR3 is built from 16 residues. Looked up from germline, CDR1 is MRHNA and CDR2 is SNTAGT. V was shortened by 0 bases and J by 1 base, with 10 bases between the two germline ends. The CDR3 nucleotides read TGTGCCAGCAGTGACTCGGGCAGCCCTTCCTACAATGAGCAGTTCTTC. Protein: CASSDSGSPSYNEQFF.

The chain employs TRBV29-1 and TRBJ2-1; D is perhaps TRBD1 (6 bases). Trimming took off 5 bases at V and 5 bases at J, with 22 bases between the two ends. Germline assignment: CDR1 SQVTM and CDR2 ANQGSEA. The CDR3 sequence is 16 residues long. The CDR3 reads CSVHPATQGLDNEQFF. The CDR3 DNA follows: TGCAGCGTTCACCCAGCAACACAGGGTCTTGACAATGAGCAGTTCTTC.

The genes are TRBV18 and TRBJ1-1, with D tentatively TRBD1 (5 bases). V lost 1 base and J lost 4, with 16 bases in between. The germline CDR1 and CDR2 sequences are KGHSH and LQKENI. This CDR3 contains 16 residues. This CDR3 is CASSPQGTRGGTEAFF. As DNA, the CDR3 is TGTGCCAGCTCACCACAGGGGACGAGGGGAGGCACTGAAGCTTTCTTT.

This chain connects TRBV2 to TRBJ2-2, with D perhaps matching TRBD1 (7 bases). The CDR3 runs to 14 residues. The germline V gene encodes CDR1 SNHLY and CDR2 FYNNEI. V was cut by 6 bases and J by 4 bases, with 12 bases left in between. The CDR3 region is CASSTGEVTGELFF. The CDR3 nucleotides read TGTGCCAGCAGCACAGGGGAGGTCACCGGGGAGCTGTTTTTT.

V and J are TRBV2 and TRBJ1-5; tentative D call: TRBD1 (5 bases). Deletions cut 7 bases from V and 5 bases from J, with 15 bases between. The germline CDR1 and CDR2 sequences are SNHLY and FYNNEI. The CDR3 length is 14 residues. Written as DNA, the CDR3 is TGTGCCAGCAAGGGGCTAGGTCTCTATCAGCCCCAGCATTTT. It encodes CASKGLGLYQPQHF.

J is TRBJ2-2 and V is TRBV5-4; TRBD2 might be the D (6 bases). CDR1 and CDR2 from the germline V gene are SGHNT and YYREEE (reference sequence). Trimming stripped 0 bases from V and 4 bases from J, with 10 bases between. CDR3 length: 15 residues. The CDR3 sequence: CASSLAGTRTGELFF. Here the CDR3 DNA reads TGTGCCAGCAGCTTGGCCGGGACTCGCACCGGGGAGCTGTTTTTT.

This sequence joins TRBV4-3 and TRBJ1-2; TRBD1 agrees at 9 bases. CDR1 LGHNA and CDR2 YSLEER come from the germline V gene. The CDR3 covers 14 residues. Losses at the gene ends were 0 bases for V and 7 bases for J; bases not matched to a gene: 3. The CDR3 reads CASSQEDRGGGYTF. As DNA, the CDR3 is TGCGCCAGCAGCCAAGAGGACAGGGGTGGTGGCTACACCTTC.

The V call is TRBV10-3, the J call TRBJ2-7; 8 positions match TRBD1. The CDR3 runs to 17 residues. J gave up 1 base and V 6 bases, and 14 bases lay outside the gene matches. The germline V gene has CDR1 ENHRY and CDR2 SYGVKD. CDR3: CAISGPTGHRGSYEQYF. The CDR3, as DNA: TGTGCCATCAGCGGACCAACGGGGCACAGGGGGTCCTACGAGCAGTACTTC.